This TCR beta chain originates from a study of blood T cell repertoires in COVID-19. V shed 0 bases and J 2 bases; nucleotides not matched to a gene: 3. In germline, CDR1 is SGHRS, CDR2 YFSETQ. The CDR3 sequence is 16 residues long. Comment on this clone: Other DNA sequences in the same sample also yield this CDR3.

TCRdb's copy holds only in-frame clones and misses some; the assay was immunoSEQ multiplex PCR. Among about 200,000 clones listed, around 85% were seen once. The chain carries TRBV5-1 and TRBJ2-5; 11 positions match TRBD1. The clonotype comes from a woman between 65 and 79 years old with acute or convalescent COVID-19. Input material: peripheral blood. The CDR3 spells CASSLAGTGGQETQYF. CDR3 DNA sequence: TGCGCCAGCAGCTTGGCCGGGACAGGGGGTCAAGAGACCCAGTACTTC.